The rows below give T cell receptor beta chains drawn from one sample of a study of T cells in Graves' hyperthyroidism and ophthalmopathy. Via MiXCR, TCRdb re-called the multiplex PCR reads, giving one row per CDR3 protein. The sample carries fewer than 400,000 distinct CDR3 sequences, approximately 25% recorded once. Material: blood. These receptor sequences come from a man aged 45-65 years with Graves' hyperthyroidism. Each CDR3 is given with its conserved first and last residue. Each record gives: J gene, D gene, clone size, V gene, CDR3 DNA, CDR3 protein. The D gene is left open where the match is weak. Some rows mark clone size as missing; the rest say once, few, many or name a class of expanded clone.

>TRBJ2-7|TRBD2|many|TRBV10-3
TGTGCCATCAGTGAGAGCGGGAGACCCTACGAGCAGTACTTC
CAISESGRPYEQYF
>TRBJ2-7|NA|NA|TRBV29-1
TGCAGCGCTGGGACCCACGAGCAGTACTTC
CSAGTHEQYF
>TRBJ2-7|TRBD2|NA|TRBV13
TGTGCCAGCAGCCGGGGGGCACCGGGTAGCGGGACGAACGAGCAGTACTTC
CASSRGAPGSGTNEQYF
>TRBJ2-3|TRBD1|many|TRBV11-2
TGTGCCAGCAGCCCTCGTGGACAGGGTATAACAGATACGCAGTATTTT
CASSPRGQGITDTQYF
>TRBJ2-5|TRBD1|many|TRBV20-1
TGCAGTGCTAGGGGACCGGGACAGCGGCAAGAGACCCAGTACTTC
CSARGPGQRQETQYF
>TRBJ2-7|NA|many|TRBV20-1
TGCAGTGCTTCGGGACTCGCCTACGAGCAGTACTTC
CSASGLAYEQYF
>TRBJ2-5|NA|NA|TRBV6-1
TGTGCCAGCAGACGCGGACAGTCAGAGACCCAGTACTTC
CASRRGQSETQYF
>TRBJ2-3|NA|NA|TRBV4-1
TGCGCCAGCAGCCAAGCCCTGTGGACAGATACGCAGTATTTT
CASSQALWTDTQYF
>TRBJ2-2|NA|few|TRBV5-1
TGCGCCAGCAGCCACGGAGCTGTCGGGGAGCTGTTTTTT
CASSHGAVGELFF
>TRBJ1-1|NA|NA|TRBV12-3/TRBV12-4
TGTGCCAGCAGTTTAGACAGGGAAGCTTTCTTT
CASSLDREAFF
>TRBJ2-1|TRBD2|NA|TRBV25-1
TGTGCCAGCAGTGATTTTAGCGGGAGAGGAGACAATGAGCAGTTCTTC
CASSDFSGRGDNEQFF
>TRBJ2-6|NA|NA|TRBV6-9
TGTGCCAGCAGTTTCGGACAGACCTCTGGGGCCAACGTCCTGACTTTC
CASSFGQTSGANVLTF
>TRBJ1-1|TRBD1|NA|TRBV29-1
TGCAGGGTTGAAGCGGACAGGTGGGACACTGAAGCTTTCTTT
CRVEADRWDTEAFF
>TRBJ2-7|NA|NA|TRBV6-2/TRBV6-3
TGTGCCAGCAGTGGTGGGAGTATTTTATACGAGCAGTACTTC
CASSGGSILYEQYF
>TRBJ2-7|TRBD2|many|TRBV10-2
TGCGCCACCTCGGGGGGGGGCTACGAGCAGTACTTC
CATSGGGYEQYF
>TRBJ2-3|NA|many|TRBV11-2
TGTGCCAGCAGCTTAGACCTTCCCCAGCTGTCAGATACGCAGTATTTT
CASSLDLPQLSDTQYF
>TRBJ2-1|TRBD2|few|TRBV6-1
TGTGCCAGCAGCCCTGGGGCTAGCGGAGACAATGAGCAGTTCTTC
CASSPGASGDNEQFF
>TRBJ2-1|TRBD2|few|TRBV11-2
TGTGCCAGCAGTACGACTAGCGGGGTTAACAATGAGCAGTTCTTC
CASSTTSGVNNEQFF
>TRBJ2-7|NA|NA|TRBV11-1
TGTGCCAGCAGCGTAGGGCCGGCGACCTACGAGCAGTACTTC
CASSVGPATYEQYF
>TRBJ1-4|NA|NA|TRBV5-6
TGTGCCAGCAGCTTGAACGACGAAAAACTGTTTTTT
CASSLNDEKLFF
>TRBJ2-2|NA|few|TRBV27
TGTGCCAGCAGTTTCCGGGTGACCGGGGAGCTGTTTTTT
CASSFRVTGELFF
>TRBJ1-3|NA|many|TRBV3-1
TGTGCCAGCAGCCAAGATTTTCCAGGGACTGGAAACACCATATATTTT
CASSQDFPGTGNTIYF
>TRBJ2-3|TRBD2|NA|TRBV5-1
TGCGCCAGCAGCTCAACCGGGACTAGAGGTGGAACAGATACGCAGTATTTT
CASSSTGTRGGTDTQYF
>TRBJ2-7|TRBD2|few|TRBV7-9
TGTGCCAGCAGCCCGTTGCGGGAGGGACGATCCTACGAGCAGTACTTC
CASSPLREGRSYEQYF
>TRBJ2-4|TRBD2|NA|TRBV20-1
TGCAGTGCTAGAGAAGCCCCGGGGGGGGGAAACATTCAGTACTTC
CSAREAPGGGNIQYF
>TRBJ2-7|NA|NA|TRBV5-1
TGCGCCAGCAGCTTGGCGATGGGTAGAGAAGCCGAGCAGTACTTC
CASSLAMGREAEQYF
>TRBJ2-7|TRBD2|NA|TRBV6-1
TGTGCCAGCAGTGAAAGGCGGGGAGGGACCTACGAGCAGTACTTC
CASSERRGGTYEQYF
>TRBJ2-7|NA|many|TRBV11-3
TGTGCCAGCAGCTTGGGGAGGACAAGCTCCTACGAGCAGTACTTC
CASSLGRTSSYEQYF
>TRBJ1-6|NA|NA|TRBV6-9
TGTGCCAGCAGTGATTCCGGACAGTATGCACCCCTCCACTTT
CASSDSGQYAPLHF
>TRBJ2-7|TRBD1|NA|TRBV6-1
TGTGCCAGCAGTGAATGGGACAGGGGGAGGCGCGAGCAGTACTTC
CASSEWDRGRREQYF
>TRBJ1-1|TRBD1|NA|TRBV7-3
TGTGCCAGCAGCTTGGTGGGGACAGGGGTGGGCACTGAAGCTTTCTTT
CASSLVGTGVGTEAFF
>TRBJ2-2|TRBD2|NA|TRBV19
TGTGCCAGTGGTAAGACTAGCGGGACAGGCACCGGGGAGCTGTTTTTT
CASGKTSGTGTGELFF
>TRBJ2-7|NA|NA|TRBV20-1
TGCAGTGCTAGGAGTAGCGAGACCTACGAGCAGTACTTC
CSARSSETYEQYF
>TRBJ2-5|NA|NA|TRBV15
TGTGCCACCAGCCGAGCTTCGCGAGAGACCCAGTACTTC
CATSRASRETQYF
>TRBJ2-1|TRBD2|NA|TRBV5-5
TGTGCCAGCAGCGGCTCTAGCGGGATGTACAATGAGCAGTTCTTC
CASSGSSGMYNEQFF
>TRBJ2-5|NA|many|TRBV12-3/TRBV12-4
TGTGCCAGCAGTAATACAGGGACACAAGAGACCCAGTACTTC
CASSNTGTQETQYF
>TRBJ1-4|NA|NA|TRBV6-2/TRBV6-3
TGTGCCAGCAGCGCGTCCAGCAATAATGAAAAACTGTTTTTT
CASSASSNNEKLFF